Described below is a single T cell receptor (beta chain) sequence and its context. The PCR used 60 Vbeta and 13 Jbeta primers. Profiling relied on immunoSEQ multiplex PCR, and the TCRdb table lists in-frame clones only, not all of them. The table has roughly 100,000 clones, about 9.5% seen once. These data are taken from a study of cytomegalovirus exposure and HLA in healthy donors. The CDR3 spans 15 residues. The V and J ends lost 0 bases and 5 bases respectively, with 14 bases between them. CDR1 LGHNA and CDR2 YSLEER come from the germline V gene. Material for sequencing was PBMCs. This sequence was found in a man in his forties in good health and CMV-seropositive. This rearrangement joins TRBV4-3 to TRBJ2-7; D possibly corresponds to TRBD2 (6 bases). CDR3 sequence: CASSQETGVKNEQYF. The DNA of the CDR3 is TGCGCCAGCAGCCAAGAGACGGGAGTGAAGAACGAGCAGTACTTC.